This T cell receptor beta chain was obtained from a study of beta chain features in type 1 diabetes. Regarding the study as a whole: The naive, central memory and Treg TCRB repertoires showed an apparent similarity that was greater among patients than among healthy donors.

The investigators reverse transcribed all of the isolated RNA, so they sequenced expressed TCRB transcripts. Generated by immunoSEQ multiplex PCR, the TCRdb table keeps only in-frame clones and is missing some. The sample lists almost 350,000 clones; approximately 8% were seen once. Purities over 98% were achieved in all sorted populations. Notes on this clone: Antigen specificity is unknown.

This TCR derives from a woman younger than 35 in good health. Material: central memory CD4+ T cells from blood.

CDR3 DNA: TGTGCCAGCAGAATGAGTCCTGATAGCACAGATACGCAGTATTTT. Its protein product is CASRMSPDSTDTQYF. This chain joins TRBV7-2 and TRBJ2-3; D not certain. Trimming shortened V by 6 bases and J by 0 bases, and 13 bases separated the two germline ends. The CDR3 runs 15 residues. From germline, CDR1 is SGHTA and CDR2 FQGNSA.